The present entry profiles one TCR beta chain with its context. Its antigen is not identified. TCRdb processed the reads anew with MiXCR; each CDR3 protein has one entry. Altogether roughly 500,000 distinct CDR3 sequences are present, more than 15% being singletons, with the ten largest covering roughly a quarter. Germline V CDR1 and CDR2: SGDLS, YYNGEE. Trimming at V came to 0 bases and at J to 2 bases, leaving 5 bases not matched to a gene. This CDR3 spans 15 amino acids. The data derive from a study of T cell repertoires in cytomegalovirus infection. Overall study: Based on public TCR beta signatures, there were indications of CMV infection and of a matching HLA type. The study's findings and limits: HLA-C-restricted CMV-specific TCR beta clonotypes prevailed in the ex vivo response.

The rearrangement links TRBV9 to TRBJ2-7, with 7 bases fitting TRBD2. Sequenced material: CD8+ T cells from PBMCs. The clonotype was recovered from a human donor in good health (CMV status not recorded). Some clones in this sample may be carry-over from other donors' samples. CDR3 loop: CASSVDLGLAYEQYF. CDR3 in DNA: TGTGCCAGCAGCGTAGATCTCGGACTAGCCTACGAGCAGTACTTC.